This T cell receptor (beta chain) emerged from a study of OX40 agonist ivuxolimab in advanced cancers. Study-wide background: From roughly 23 to 90 years was the age range, with a mean of approximately 63 years, and 65% to 90% were male.

Study-level findings and limits: Expanded clones belonging to CD8+ T cells outnumbered, on average, those of CD4+.

A history of autoimmune disease or systemic immunosuppression excluded patients. At cycle 4 day 1, cycle 7 day 1, and baseline, blood was sampled. Details on this clone: Its antigen remains unidentified.

The repertoire was sequenced with immunoSEQ multiplex PCR; TCRdb's copy has only in-frame clones and lacks some. Among about 14,000 clones listed, approximately 80% were seen once. The sequencing used CD4+ or CD8+ T cells sorted from blood, collected in a trial of the OX40 agonist ivuxolimab. This clonotype originated in an adult with an advanced solid tumor such as melanoma, head and neck, liver or kidney cancer.

As DNA, the CDR3 is TGTGCCAGCAGTTTTGCAGGGAATAGTGAAAAACTGTTTTTT. Its protein is CASSFAGNSEKLFF. V and J are TRBV27 and TRBJ1-4; D is possibly TRBD1 (5 bases). This CDR3 is built from 14 residues. The germline gives CDR1 MNHEY, CDR2 SMNVEV (reference sequence). V lost 3 bases, J lost 7 bases, and 12 bases lay in between.